This entry concerns a single T cell receptor (beta chain). These data belong to a study of blood T cell repertoires in COVID-19. The overall study: T cells, B-cell-depleted T cells, or PBMCs provided the cDNA or gDNA that served as material.

Per germline, CDR1 SGDLS and CDR2 YYNGEE. This CDR3 region has 16 residues. V gave up 2 bases and J gave up 1 base; unmatched junction bases: 5. Profiling relied on immunoSEQ multiplex PCR, and the TCRdb table lists in-frame clones only, not all of them. The sample comprises fewer than 60,000 clones, more than 80% of which are singletons, and 25% to 40% rests with the top ten. The clonotype was recovered from a man aged 60 to 69 with COVID-19, enrolled during active disease. The sample was peripheral blood. The J gene is TRBJ2-5, the V gene TRBV9; 10 nucleotides align to TRBD1. The DNA of the CDR3 is TGTGCCAGCAGCGTTGCCCGGACAGGGGGCCAAGAGACCCAGTACTTC. Protein product: CASSVARTGGQETQYF.